This T cell receptor (beta chain) was sequenced during a study of cytomegalovirus exposure and HLA in healthy donors. Notes on this clone: No antigen is known for it.

This CDR3 contains 17 residues. Germline V gene sequence: CDR1 SEHNR, CDR2 FQNEAQ (reference sequence). Donors in the study were healthy people who gave bone marrow. Study-wide points: Sequencing depth across donors, presence/absence analyses assumed, was roughly uniform.

The PCR was carried out with 60 Vbeta primers and 13 Jbeta primers. Generated by immunoSEQ multiplex PCR, the TCRdb table keeps only in-frame clones and is missing some. The sample lists 50,000 or so clones, around 81% occurring once. The sequence was collected from a boy younger than 18 in good health and CMV-seropositive. Specimen: PBMCs. The chain uses TRBV7-9 and TRBJ2-5; 7 bases match TRBD2. The J call may be wrong; the DNA end is better matched by TRBJ2-7. The CDR3 coding sequence is TGTGCCAGCAGCTCAACACTGGGGGGGGGACTGAGCTACGAGCAGTACTTC. It translates to CASSSTLGGGLSYEQYF.